This T cell receptor beta chain was retrieved from a study of T cell responses to AZD1222 COVID-19 vaccine. Some clones are missing from TCRdb's copy, which holds only in-frame ones; the method was immunoSEQ multiplex PCR. The sample lists around 160,000 clones; around 93% were seen once. Study-level findings and limits: Spike-wide coverage was observed for vaccine-associated CD4 TCRs, with dominant responses at 160-218 and 743-854. Regions left unmutated in variants are reportedly the target of nearly half of spike-specific TCRs. Repertoires were obtained only post-peak T cell response. There were mostly white British donors and more females than males, and clonal diversity was possibly underestimated.

Germline-derived CDR1 and CDR2 are LNHDA and SQIVND (reference sequence). The V and J ends lost 5 bases and 3 bases respectively, with 8 bases between them. CDR3 length: 13 residues. Details on this clone: Antigen unknown.

The rearrangement uses TRBV19 and TRBJ1-3; D not certain. Sequencing was performed on peripheral blood, taken on day 0 of AZD1222 vaccination. The TCR sequence derives from an adult in good health. For the CDR3, the DNA is TGTGCCAGTAGTCGGAGGAGTGGAAACACCATATATTTT. This translates into CASSRRSGNTIYF.